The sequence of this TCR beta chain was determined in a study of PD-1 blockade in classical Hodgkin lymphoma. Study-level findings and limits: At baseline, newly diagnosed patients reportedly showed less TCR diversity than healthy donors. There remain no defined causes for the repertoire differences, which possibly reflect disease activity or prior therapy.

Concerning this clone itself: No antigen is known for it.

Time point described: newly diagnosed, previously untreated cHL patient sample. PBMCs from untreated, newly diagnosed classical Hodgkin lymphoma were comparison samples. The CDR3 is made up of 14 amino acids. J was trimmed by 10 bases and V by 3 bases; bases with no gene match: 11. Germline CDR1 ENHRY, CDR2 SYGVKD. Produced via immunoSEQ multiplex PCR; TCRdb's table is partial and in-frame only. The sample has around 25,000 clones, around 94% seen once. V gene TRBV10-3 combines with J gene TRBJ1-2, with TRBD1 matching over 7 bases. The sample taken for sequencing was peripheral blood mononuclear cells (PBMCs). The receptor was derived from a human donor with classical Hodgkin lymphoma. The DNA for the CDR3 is TGTGCCATCAGTGACCGACCGGGACAGACCTCCTACACCTTC. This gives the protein CAISDRPGQTSYTF.